Below are 11 T cell receptor beta chains sequenced from a single sample in a study of vaccination and CD4 T cells after COVID-19. The sample's treatment: roughly nine-day PBMC culture with coronavirus spike peptide pools or control peptides (ViraFEST assay). At the Johns Hopkins FTIC core, DNA taken from cultured CD4+ T cells was sequenced by way of the Oncomine TCR Beta short-read assay. TCRdb redid the calling of the PCR reads with MiXCR, one entry per CDR3 protein. The repertoire holds 7,900 or so distinct CDR3 sequences, about 70% seen once, with around two fifths in the top ten. No cognate antigen is known for these TCRs. The sample consisted of CD4+ T cells from blood, cultured in vitro. The receptors stem from a human donor who had recovered from COVID-19.

The chain employs TRBV20-1 and TRBJ1-2, with a weak D call TRBD1 (5 bases). This CDR3 contains 13 residues. Germline assignment: CDR1 DFQATT and CDR2 SNEGSKA (reference sequence). Trimming removed 7 bases from V and 3 bases from J, with 15 bases in between. CDR3 DNA sequence: TGCAGTGGCTTGGTCCGGGACGACTATGGCTACACCTTC. Translated, it gives CSGLVRDDYGYTF.

V usage is TRBV10-3 and J usage is TRBJ1-2, with 9 bases fitting TRBD1. The CDR3 is 15 amino acids. Germline V gene sequence: CDR1 ENHRY, CDR2 SYGVKD. The junction had 9 bases not matched to a gene; V was cut back by 4 bases and J by 6 bases. CDR3 nucleotide sequence: TGTGCCATCAGTGGGGACAGGGATGCCAGGAATGGCTACACCTTC. Residues: CAISGDRDARNGYTF.

The J gene is TRBJ1-6, the V gene TRBV12-3 or TRBV12-4; TRBD1 is a possible D gene (5 bases). The V gene lost 5 bases and the J gene lost 8 bases, with 13 bases spanning the gap. The CDR3 contains 14 residues. CDR3 loop: CASSAGRGDSPLHF. For the CDR3, the DNA is TGTGCCAGCAGTGCGGGACGGGGAGATTCACCCCTCCACTTT.

There are a few counts of this clonotype. This chain joins TRBV6-1 and TRBJ1-5, with a tentative D call TRBD1 (5 bases). Germline V gene sequence: CDR1 MNHNS, CDR2 SASEGT. V was clipped by 6 bases and J by 4 bases, with 13 bases between them. This CDR3 contains 14 residues. DNA of the CDR3: TGTGCCAGCAGAAGGGGACGGCTAAATCAGCCCCAGCATTTT. Translation: CASRRGRLNQPQHF.

Only one count was recorded for this clonotype. The chain recombines TRBV6-1 with TRBJ2-3; either TRBD1 or TRBD2 may fit D (6 bases each). In germline, CDR1 is MNHNS, CDR2 SASEGT. Trimming shortened V by 5 bases and J by 2 bases, and 17 bases separated the two germline ends. The CDR3 length is 16 residues. This chain's CDR3 is CASSPPGGGTTDTQYF. The CDR3 bases are TGTGCCAGCAGTCCTCCTGGAGGGGGGACCACAGATACGCAGTATTTT.

The chain couples TRBV19 to TRBJ2-7; D uncertain. V gave up 4 bases and J gave up 6 bases, with 10 bases separating them. CDR1 and CDR2 from the germline V gene are LNHDA and SQIVND (reference sequence). CDR3 size: 12 residues. The CDR3 spells CASSTFPGEQYF. The CDR3 DNA sequence: TGTGCCAGTAGTACTTTCCCTGGCGAGCAGTACTTC.

This clonotype has only a few counts. A junction end diverges from the germline sequence, so it may reflect a read error. The chain employs TRBV5-3 and TRBJ1-6; 7 nucleotides match TRBD1. TRBV5-3 is flagged as an ORF with uncertain function. This CDR3 has 18 amino acids. The CDR3 reads CASSFRDSLLGDNSPLHF. The CDR3 bases are TGTGCCAGCAGCTTCCGGGACAGTCTTTTGGGGGATAATTCACCCCTCCACTTT.

The chain combines TRBV6-1 with TRBJ1-2; no reliable D call. V lost 6 bases and J lost 4, with 9 bases in between. Germline V CDR1 and CDR2: MNHNS, SASEGT. This CDR3 region has 12 residues. CDR3 loop: CASRPNSYGYTF. CDR3 sequence (DNA): TGTGCCAGCAGGCCGAACAGCTATGGCTACACCTTC.

The chain couples TRBV7-2 to TRBJ2-7; D is perhaps TRBD2 (7 bases). Germline CDR1 is SGHTA and CDR2 is FQGNSA. V gave up 0 bases and J gave up 3 bases, with 9 bases separating them. The CDR3 is 14 residues long. CDR3 region: CASSLAGGLYEQYF. Written as DNA, the CDR3 is TGTGCCAGCAGCTTAGCGGGGGGGCTCTACGAGCAGTACTTC.

In the case of this clonotype: Since no conserved phenylalanine or tryptophan closes the CDR3, a read error is the likely cause. The chain is built from TRBV7-2 and TRBJ2-1; the match to TRBD1 covers 10 bases. The CDR3 loop spans 14 amino acids. Germline CDR1 reads SGHTA; CDR2 reads FQGNSA. The ends lost 5 bases at V and 8 bases at J; junction bases unmatched: 6. The chain's CDR3 is CASSPGQGRYEQFS. Here the CDR3 DNA reads TGTGCCAGCAGCCCGGGACAGGGGAGGTATGAGCAGTTCTCC.

This rearrangement joins TRBV20-1 to TRBJ1-5; 7 bases match TRBD1. Germline CDR1 and CDR2: DFQATT and SNEGSKA (reference sequence). J gave up 0 bases and V 5 bases, and 7 bases lay outside the gene matches. This CDR3 comprises 15 residues. This chain's CDR3 is CSASQDRYSNQPQHF. The CDR3 DNA sequence: TGCAGTGCTTCGCAGGACAGGTATAGCAATCAGCCCCAGCATTTT.